A selection of T cell receptor beta chains follows, all from one sample in a study of blood T cell repertoires in COVID-19. The data were produced by immunoSEQ multiplex PCR, yet TCRdb's version contains in-frame clones alone and is incomplete. The profile shows about 120,000 clones, around three quarters of them singletons. The sequenced sample consisted of peripheral blood. All receptors come from a man aged 55 to 69 with active or convalescent COVID-19. CDR3s include the opening cysteine and the closing phenylalanine or tryptophan. The D gene is left open where the match is weak. A clone size is listed for some rows: how often the clone was seen (once, few, many), or a class if it is expanded.

d_call	j_call	v_call	clone_size	cdr3_aa	cdr3_nt
NA	TRBJ2-7	TRBV4-1	NA	CASSQESLYRGNEQYF	TGCGCCAGCAGCCAAGAGTCCCTTTACCGGGGGAACGAGCAGTACTTC
NA	TRBJ1-2	TRBV9	NA	CASSVDSNYGYTF	TGTGCCAGCAGCGTCGACAGTAACTATGGCTACACCTTC
TRBD1	TRBJ2-7	TRBV6-5	once	CASSSGTGSEQYF	TGTGCCAGCAGCTCCGGGACAGGGAGTGAGCAGTACTTC
TRBD1	TRBJ1-4	TRBV4-2	NA	CASSQEPQGATNEKLFF	TGTGCCAGCAGCCAAGAGCCTCAGGGGGCAACTAATGAAAAACTGTTTTTT
TRBD1	TRBJ1-6	TRBV19	NA	CASSPDRDSPLHF	TGTGCCAGTAGCCCGGACAGGGACTCACCCCTCCACTTT
TRBD1	TRBJ1-4	TRBV18	NA	CASSPWDRDEEKLFF	TGTGCCAGCTCACCATGGGACAGGGACGAGGAAAAACTGTTTTTT
TRBD1	TRBJ1-1	TRBV3-1/TRBV3-2	NA	CASSQKGGVGMNTEAFF	TGTGCCAGCAGCCAAAAAGGGGGCGTTGGGATGAACACTGAAGCTTTCTTT
NA	TRBJ2-3	TRBV7-9	NA	CASSPGTYTDTQYF	TGTGCCAGCAGTCCCGGGACTTACACAGATACGCAGTATTTT
TRBD2	TRBJ2-2	TRBV6-4	NA	CASSGEAGPPGELFF	TGTGCCAGCAGTGGGGAAGCGGGACCCCCCGGGGAGCTGTTTTTT
NA	TRBJ1-2	TRBV20-1	NA	CSAPRVYGYTF	TGCAGTGCCCCCCGTGTCTATGGCTACACCTTC
NA	TRBJ1-2	TRBV15	few	CATSSYNYGYTF	TGTGCCACCAGCAGTTATAACTATGGCTACACCTTC
NA	TRBJ2-3	TRBV6-2/TRBV6-3	NA	CASSYSGDFTDTQYF	TGTGCCAGCAGTTACTCGGGGGACTTCACAGATACGCAGTATTTT
TRBD1	TRBJ1-2	TRBV19	NA	CASSRDRRYGYTF	TGTGCCAGTAGTCGGGACAGGCGCTACGGCTACACCTTC
NA	TRBJ1-5	TRBV24-1	NA	CATSDLPGSGGNQPQHF	TGTGCCACCAGTGATTTGCCGGGATCCGGGGGCAATCAGCCCCAGCATTTT